This is a list of T cell receptor beta chains from one sample in a study of cytotoxic CD8 clonotypes in ibrutinib-treated CLL. Method: immunoSEQ multiplex PCR; TCRdb's copy keeps in-frame clones and lacks some. The table has tens of thousands of clones, roughly 83% seen once; the top ten hold just over 20%. Sequenced here: PBMCs, sampled after 24 months of ibrutinib treatment. All receptors come from a human donor with chronic lymphocytic leukemia. CDR3s include the opening cysteine and the closing phenylalanine or tryptophan. D genes are given only for firm matches. Clone size is given for some rows only: seen once, a few or many times, or a class if the clone is expanded.

D gene	clone size	V gene	J gene	CDR3 DNA	CDR3 protein
.	.	TRBV5-1	TRBJ2-6	TGCGCCAGCAGCGAGGGGGGCTCTGGGGCCAACGTCCTGACTTTC	CASSEGGSGANVLTF
.	once	TRBV7-8	TRBJ2-7	TGTGCCAGCAGCTTGGGCAGAATCCCCTACGAGCAGTACTTC	CASSLGRIPYEQYF
TRBD1	.	TRBV19	TRBJ1-1	TGTGCCAGTAGTCCGGACAGGGCTGTGACTGAAGCTTTCTTT	CASSPDRAVTEAFF
.	few	TRBV6-6	TRBJ1-1	TGTGCCAGCAGCCCCCAGGGCAGGCCCACTGAAGCTTTCTTT	CASSPQGRPTEAFF
.	once	TRBV7-2	TRBJ2-7	TGTGCCAGCAGCTTATCGGTAACAGGCTGGGGCGAGCAGTACTTC	CASSLSVTGWGEQYF
TRBD1	.	TRBV11-3	TRBJ2-2	TGTGCCAGCAGCATAGACAGGGGCGACGTCGGGGAGCTGTTTTTT	CASSIDRGDVGELFF
.	.	TRBV11-2	TRBJ2-1	TGTGCCAGCAGCTCAGAAATTTACAATGAGCAGTTCTTC	CASSSEIYNEQFF
.	once	TRBV6-4	TRBJ2-1	TGTGCCAGCAGTGAAGGGGGCTCCTACAATGAGCAGTTCTTC	CASSEGGSYNEQFF
.	once	TRBV7-2	TRBJ2-5	TGTGCCAGCAGCTTAGGGGGTTCCGACCAAGAGACCCAGTACTTC	CASSLGGSDQETQYF
.	.	TRBV11-2	TRBJ1-3	TGTGCCAGCAGCCCCGACGAATGGAGCTCTGGAAACACCATATATTTT	CASSPDEWSSGNTIYF
TRBD2	.	TRBV9	TRBJ2-1	TGTGCCAGCAGCCCAGGGACTAGGGAGAGGGTCAATGAGCAGTTCTTC	CASSPGTRERVNEQFF
.	.	TRBV7-2	TRBJ1-4	TGTGCCAGCAGCTTAGCGCCGTGGCAAAATAGGGCTAGGGCAACTAATGAAAAACTGTTTTTT	CASSLAPWQNRARATNEKLFF
.	.	TRBV10-3	TRBJ2-6	TGTGCCATCCCTGGGAACGCAAGTGCTGGGGCCAACGTCCTGACTTTC	CAIPGNASAGANVLTF
TRBD2	.	TRBV7-3	TRBJ2-5	TGTGCCAGCAGCTCGACTAGCGGGAGGGCCAAACCAGAGACCCAGTACTTC	CASSSTSGRAKPETQYF
.	.	TRBV5-1	TRBJ2-3	TGCGCCAGCAGCAGAACGGGAGCTGGGGCTCGAGATACGCAGTATTTT	CASSRTGAGARDTQYF
.	.	TRBV19	TRBJ2-1	TGTGCCAGCCTCAGGGCGCGGCGGGACGTGTTGAATGAGCAGTTCTTC	CASLRARRDVLNEQFF
TRBD1	.	TRBV29-1	TRBJ2-5	TGCAGCGCCACACCAAACAGGGGGTGGCGGGAGACCCAGTACTTC	CSATPNRGWRETQYF
.	.	TRBV20-1	TRBJ2-1	TGCAGTGCAAGGAAGGATGAGCAGTTCTTC	CSARKDEQFF
.	.	TRBV28	TRBJ1-2	TGTGCCAGCAGTTTGAGGGACATAAATTTCTCCTATGGCTACACCTTC	CASSLRDINFSYGYTF
TRBD2	.	TRBV11-2	TRBJ2-7	TGTGCCAGCAGCTCCGGACTAGCGGGAGGCGTGCAGTACTTC	CASSSGLAGGVQYF
TRBD1	.	TRBV5-6	TRBJ1-2	TGTGCCAGCAGCTCCGGGACAGAAGTTGGCTACACCTTC	CASSSGTEVGYTF
.	.	TRBV5-1	TRBJ1-1	TGCGCCAGCAGCCACCAGACAGGGAACACTGAAGCTTTCTTT	CASSHQTGNTEAFF
TRBD1	.	TRBV4-3	TRBJ2-1	TGCGCCAGCAGCCAATACGGCACAGGGGTTGGTAATGAGCAGTTCTTC	CASSQYGTGVGNEQFF
TRBD1	.	TRBV5-1	TRBJ2-7	TGCGCCAGCAGCTCCGGGACAGAACCCTACGAGCAGTACTTC	CASSSGTEPYEQYF
TRBD2	.	TRBV7-9	TRBJ2-1	TGTGCCAGCAGCTTAGTGGGCGGGAGCATTTACAATGAGCAGTTCTTC	CASSLVGGSIYNEQFF
.	.	TRBV6-6	TRBJ2-4	TGTGCCAGCAGTTCGGGTGCAGGAGCGGGCAAAAACATTCAGTACTTC	CASSSGAGAGKNIQYF
TRBD2	.	TRBV18	TRBJ2-7	TGTGCCAGCTCACCACCGATGCTCGAGCGGGAGCGACTCTACGAGCAGTACTTC	CASSPPMLERERLYEQYF
.	.	TRBV7-8	TRBJ2-4	TGTGCCAGCAGCTTAACAGGGATAGCCAAAAACATTCAGTACTTC	CASSLTGIAKNIQYF
TRBD1	.	TRBV9	TRBJ1-2	TGTGCCAGCAGCGTAGTCGAGGACAGGGCGGACTATGGCTACACCTTC	CASSVVEDRADYGYTF